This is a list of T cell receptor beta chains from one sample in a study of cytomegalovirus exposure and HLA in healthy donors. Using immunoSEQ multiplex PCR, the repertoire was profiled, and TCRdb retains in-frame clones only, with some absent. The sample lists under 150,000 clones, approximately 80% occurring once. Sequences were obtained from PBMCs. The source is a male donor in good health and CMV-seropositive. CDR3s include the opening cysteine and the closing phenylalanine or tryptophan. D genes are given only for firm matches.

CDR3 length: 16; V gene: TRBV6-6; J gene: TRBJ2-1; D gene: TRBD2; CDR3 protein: CASSARTSGGDNEQFF
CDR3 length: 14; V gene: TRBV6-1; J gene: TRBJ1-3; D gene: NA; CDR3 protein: CASSRQSSGNTIYF
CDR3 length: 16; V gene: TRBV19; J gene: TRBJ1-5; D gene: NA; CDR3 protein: CASNPAGAYSNQPQHF
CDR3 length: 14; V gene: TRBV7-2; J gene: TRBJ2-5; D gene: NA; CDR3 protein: CASSLGGTQETQYF
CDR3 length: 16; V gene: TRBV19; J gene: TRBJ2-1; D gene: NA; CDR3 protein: CASRGEGGQVYNEQFF
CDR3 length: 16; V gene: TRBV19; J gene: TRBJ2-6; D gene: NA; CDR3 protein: CASMAERGSGANVLTF
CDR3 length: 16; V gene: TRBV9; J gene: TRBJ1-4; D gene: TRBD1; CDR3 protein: CASSVTGGRWDEKLFF
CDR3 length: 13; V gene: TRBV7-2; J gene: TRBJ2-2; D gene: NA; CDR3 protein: CASSGTGSGELFF
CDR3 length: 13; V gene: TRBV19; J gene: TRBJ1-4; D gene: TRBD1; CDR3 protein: CASKRDRSEKLFF
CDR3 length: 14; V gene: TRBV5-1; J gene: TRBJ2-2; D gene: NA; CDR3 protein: CASSLVGSTGELFF
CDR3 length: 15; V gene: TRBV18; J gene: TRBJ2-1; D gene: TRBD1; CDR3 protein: CASSPRTGIYNEQFF
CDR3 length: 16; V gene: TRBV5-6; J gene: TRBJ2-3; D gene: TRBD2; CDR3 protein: CASSRMTSGNTDTQYF
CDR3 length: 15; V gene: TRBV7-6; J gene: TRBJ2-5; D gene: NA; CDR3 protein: CASSFSLAGQETQYF
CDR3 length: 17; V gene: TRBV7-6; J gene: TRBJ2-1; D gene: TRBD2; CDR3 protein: CASSLEASGGALDEQFF
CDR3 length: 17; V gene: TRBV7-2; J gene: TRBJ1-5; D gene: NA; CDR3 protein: CASSLIPTHYSNQPQHF
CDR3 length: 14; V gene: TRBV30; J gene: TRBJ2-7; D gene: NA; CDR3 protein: CAWSVRGGYREQYF
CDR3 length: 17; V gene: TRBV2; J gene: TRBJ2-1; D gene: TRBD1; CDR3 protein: CASSDFPGQGTYNEQFF
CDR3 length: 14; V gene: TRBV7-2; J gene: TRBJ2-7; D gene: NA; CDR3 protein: CASSSLTGSDEQYF
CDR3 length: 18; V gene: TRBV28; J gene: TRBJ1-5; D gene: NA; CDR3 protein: CASFPPRGGDRVVPPQHF
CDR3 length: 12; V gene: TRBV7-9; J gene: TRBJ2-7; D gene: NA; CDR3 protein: CSSSQGLNEQYF
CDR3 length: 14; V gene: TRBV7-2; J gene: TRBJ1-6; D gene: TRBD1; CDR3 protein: CASSLEQGHSPLHF
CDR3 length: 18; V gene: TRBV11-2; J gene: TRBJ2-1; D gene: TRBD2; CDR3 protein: CASSLAAGGRDGSNEQFF
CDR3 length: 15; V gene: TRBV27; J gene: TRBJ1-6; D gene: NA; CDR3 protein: CASSLTTVGRSPLHF
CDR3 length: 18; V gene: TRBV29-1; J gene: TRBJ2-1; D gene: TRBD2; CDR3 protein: CSVPRGSGRPYIYNEQFF
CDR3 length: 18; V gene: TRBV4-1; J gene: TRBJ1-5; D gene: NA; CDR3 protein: CASSQASGPTEGNQPQHF
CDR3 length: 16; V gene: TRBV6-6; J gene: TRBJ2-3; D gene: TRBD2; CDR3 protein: CASIRTSGPRANTQYF